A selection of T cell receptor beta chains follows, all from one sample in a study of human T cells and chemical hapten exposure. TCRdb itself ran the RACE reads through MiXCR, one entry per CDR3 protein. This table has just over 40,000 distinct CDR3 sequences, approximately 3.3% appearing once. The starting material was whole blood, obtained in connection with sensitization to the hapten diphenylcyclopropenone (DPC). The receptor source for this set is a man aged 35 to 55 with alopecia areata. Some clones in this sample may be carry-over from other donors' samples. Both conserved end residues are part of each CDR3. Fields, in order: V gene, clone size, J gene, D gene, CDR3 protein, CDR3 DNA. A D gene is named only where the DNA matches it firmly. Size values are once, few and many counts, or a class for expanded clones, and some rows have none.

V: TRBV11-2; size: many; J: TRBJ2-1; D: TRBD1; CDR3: CASSLGRGNYNEQFF; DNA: TGTGCCAGCAGCTTGGGCAGGGGGAACTACAATGAGCAGTTCTTC
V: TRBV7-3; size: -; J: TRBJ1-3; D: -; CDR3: CASSSGELGNTIYF; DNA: TGTGCCAGCAGCTCAGGGGAGCTTGGAAACACCATATATTTT
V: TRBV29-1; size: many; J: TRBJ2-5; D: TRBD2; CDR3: CSSRGGSGETQYF; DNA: TGCAGCTCCCGGGGGGGGTCGGGGGAGACCCAGTACTTC
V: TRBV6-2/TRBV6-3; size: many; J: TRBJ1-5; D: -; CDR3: CASSYSTQGLPPQPQHF; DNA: TGTGCCAGCAGTTACTCGACCCAGGGGCTTCCTCCCCAGCCCCAGCATTTT
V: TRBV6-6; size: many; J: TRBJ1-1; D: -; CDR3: CASSQGNTEAFF; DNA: TGTGCCAGCAGTCAGGGGAACACTGAAGCTTTCTTT
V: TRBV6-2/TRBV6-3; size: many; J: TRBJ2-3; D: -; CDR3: CASSYSFRERGTDTQYF; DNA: TGTGCCAGCAGTTACTCGTTCCGGGAGAGGGGCACAGATACGCAGTATTTT
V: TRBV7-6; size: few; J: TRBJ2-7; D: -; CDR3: CASSLPGRTEQYF; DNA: TGTGCCAGCAGCTTGCCTGGACGGACTGAGCAGTACTTC
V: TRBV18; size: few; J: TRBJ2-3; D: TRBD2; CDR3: CASSLAGVGDTQYF; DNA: TGTGCCAGCTCACTAGCGGGAGTAGGAGATACGCAGTATTTT
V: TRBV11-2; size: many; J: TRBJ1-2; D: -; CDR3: CASSRYLADGYTF; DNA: TGTGCCAGCAGCCGGTACCTGGCGGATGGCTACACCTTC
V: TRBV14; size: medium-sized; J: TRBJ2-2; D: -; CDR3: CASSQDMGTETGFTGELFF; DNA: TGTGCCAGCAGCCAAGATATGGGAACCGAGACAGGATTCACCGGGGAGCTGTTTTTT
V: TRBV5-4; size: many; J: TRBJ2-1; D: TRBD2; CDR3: CASSPSSGRSYNEQFF; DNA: TGTGCCAGCAGCCCGTCTAGCGGGAGGTCCTACAATGAGCAGTTCTTC
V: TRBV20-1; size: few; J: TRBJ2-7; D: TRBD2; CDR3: CSAGGVGLPGHEQYF; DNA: TGCAGTGCTGGGGGGGTCGGACTACCGGGCCACGAGCAGTACTTC
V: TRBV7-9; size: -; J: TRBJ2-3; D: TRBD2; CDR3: CASSFSLAGEDTQYF; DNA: TGTGCCAGCAGCTTTAGTCTAGCGGGAGAAGATACGCAGTATTTT
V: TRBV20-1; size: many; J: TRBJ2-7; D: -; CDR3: CSARSQILYEQYF; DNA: TGCAGTGCTAGATCCCAAATTCTCTACGAGCAGTACTTC
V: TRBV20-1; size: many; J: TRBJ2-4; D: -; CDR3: CSARDPGGVAKNIQYF; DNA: TGCAGTGCTAGAGATCCCGGGGGAGTAGCCAAAAACATTCAGTACTTC
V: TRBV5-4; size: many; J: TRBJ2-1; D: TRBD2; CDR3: CASSAGGGLDNEQFF; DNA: TGTGCCAGCAGCGCGGGGGGGGGGCTTGACAATGAGCAGTTCTTC
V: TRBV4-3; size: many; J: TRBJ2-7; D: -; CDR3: CASSQDGEAPYEQYF; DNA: TGCGCCAGCAGCCAAGATGGGGAGGCACCCTACGAGCAGTACTTC
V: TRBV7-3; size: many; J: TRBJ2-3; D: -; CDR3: CASSLGASEWADTQYF; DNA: TGTGCCAGCAGCTTAGGGGCTAGCGAGTGGGCAGATACGCAGTATTTT
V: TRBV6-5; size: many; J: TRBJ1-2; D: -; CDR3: CASSPEGVSAVGYTF; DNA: TGTGCCAGCAGTCCCGAGGGGGTCTCCGCGGTCGGCTACACCTTC
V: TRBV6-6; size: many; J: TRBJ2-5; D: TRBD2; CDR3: CASSTFLAGERETQYF; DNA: TGTGCCAGCAGTACCTTCTTAGCGGGAGAGCGAGAGACCCAGTACTTC
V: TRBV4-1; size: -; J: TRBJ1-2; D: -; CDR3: CASSTPRGKNYGYTF; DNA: TGCGCCAGCAGCACGCCCAGGGGAAAGAACTATGGCTACACCTTC
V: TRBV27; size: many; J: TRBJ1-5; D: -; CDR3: CASKFGQGNQPQHF; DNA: TGTGCCAGCAAGTTTGGGCAGGGCAATCAGCCCCAGCATTTT
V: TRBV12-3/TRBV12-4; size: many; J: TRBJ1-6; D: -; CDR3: CASRHPSSYNSPLHF; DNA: TGTGCCAGCAGGCACCCGAGCTCCTATAATTCACCCCTCCACTTT
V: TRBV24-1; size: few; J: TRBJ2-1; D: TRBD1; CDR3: CATSDARQGYNEQFF; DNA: TGTGCCACCAGTGATGCCCGACAGGGCTACAATGAGCAGTTCTTC
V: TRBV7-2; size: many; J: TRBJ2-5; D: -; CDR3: CASSLGGPETQYF; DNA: TGTGCCAGCAGCCTCGGAGGGCCGGAGACCCAGTACTTC
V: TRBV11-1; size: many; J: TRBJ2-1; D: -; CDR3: CASSRAGVEQFF; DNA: TGTGCCAGCAGCCGAGCAGGCGTTGAGCAGTTCTTC
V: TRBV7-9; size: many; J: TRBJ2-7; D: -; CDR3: CASSDSKFYEQYF; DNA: TGTGCCAGCAGCGACAGCAAATTCTACGAGCAGTACTTC
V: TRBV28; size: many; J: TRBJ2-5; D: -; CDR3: CASSTPRALGGETQYF; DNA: TGTGCCAGCAGCACACCCCGGGCCCTCGGCGGAGAGACCCAGTACTTC
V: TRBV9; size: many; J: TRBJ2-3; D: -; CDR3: CASSVGWGTDTQYF; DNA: TGTGCCAGCAGCGTAGGATGGGGCACAGATACGCAGTATTTT
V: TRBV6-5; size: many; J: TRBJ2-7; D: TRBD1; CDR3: CASISRGPPYEQYF; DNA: TGTGCCAGCATTAGTAGGGGGCCACCCTACGAGCAGTACTTC
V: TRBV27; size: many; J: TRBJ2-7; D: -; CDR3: CASSSPRTPLLGQYF; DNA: TGTGCCAGCAGTTCCCCCAGAACCCCTCTCCTAGGGCAGTACTTC
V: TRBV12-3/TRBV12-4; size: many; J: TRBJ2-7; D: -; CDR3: CASSFKRSPPKDEQYF; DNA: TGTGCCAGCAGTTTTAAACGGAGTCCTCCTAAGGACGAGCAGTACTTC
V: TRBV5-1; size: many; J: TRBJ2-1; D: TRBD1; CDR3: CASSWTGGGYNEQFF; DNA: TGCGCCAGCAGCTGGACAGGGGGCGGCTACAATGAGCAGTTCTTC
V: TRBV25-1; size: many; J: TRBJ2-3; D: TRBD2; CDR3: CASSGAGVVDTQYF; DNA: TGTGCCAGCAGTGGGGCGGGAGTGGTGGATACGCAGTATTTT
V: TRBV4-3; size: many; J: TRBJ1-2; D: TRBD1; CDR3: CASSQSRQGNYGYTF; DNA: TGCGCCAGCAGCCAAAGCCGACAGGGAAACTATGGCTACACCTTC
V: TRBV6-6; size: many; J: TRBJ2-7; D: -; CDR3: CASKVVEGDEQYF; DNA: TGTGCCAGCAAGGTCGTGGAGGGGGACGAGCAGTACTTC
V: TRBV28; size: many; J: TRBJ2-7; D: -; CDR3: CASSSSYPTYEQYF; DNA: TGTGCCAGCAGTTCGTCCTACCCGACCTACGAGCAGTACTTC
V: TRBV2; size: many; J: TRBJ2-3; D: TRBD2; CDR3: CASGGTSGVTWTDTQYF; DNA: TGTGCCAGCGGCGGGACTAGCGGGGTTACTTGGACAGATACGCAGTATTTT
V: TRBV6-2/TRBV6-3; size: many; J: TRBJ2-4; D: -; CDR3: CASKPGETAKNIQYF; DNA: TGTGCCAGCAAGCCGGGAGAAACAGCCAAAAACATTCAGTACTTC
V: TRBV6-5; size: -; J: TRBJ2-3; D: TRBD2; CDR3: CASSYSGTSTDTQYF; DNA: TGTGCCAGCAGTTACAGTGGGACTAGTACAGATACGCAGTATTTT
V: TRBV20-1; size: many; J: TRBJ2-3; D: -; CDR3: CSEIGTAFSDTQYF; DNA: TGCAGTGAAATAGGGACTGCTTTTTCAGATACGCAGTATTTT
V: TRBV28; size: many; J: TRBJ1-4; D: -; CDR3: CASSSGHGFGTREKLFF; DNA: TGTGCCAGCAGTTCAGGGCACGGTTTTGGGACCCGCGAAAAACTGTTTTTT
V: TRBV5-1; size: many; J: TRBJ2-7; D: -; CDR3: CASSSRGEQYF; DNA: TGCGCCAGCAGCTCCAGGGGCGAGCAGTACTTC
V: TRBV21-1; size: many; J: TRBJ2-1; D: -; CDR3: CASSKDPGTGAYNEQFF; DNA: TGTGCCAGCAGCAAAGACCCCGGGACAGGGGCCTACAATGAGCAGTTCTTC
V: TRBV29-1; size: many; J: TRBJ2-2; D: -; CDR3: CSVRRASNTGELFF; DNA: TGCAGCGTTCGTCGGGCCTCTAATACCGGGGAGCTGTTTTTT
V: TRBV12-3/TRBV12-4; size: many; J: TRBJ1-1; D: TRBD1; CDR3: CASSLRGLNTEAFF; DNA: TGTGCCAGCAGTTTGAGGGGGCTGAACACTGAAGCTTTCTTT
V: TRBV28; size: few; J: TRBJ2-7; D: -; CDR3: CASSSGTREQYF; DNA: TGTGCCAGCAGTTCCGGGACACGCGAGCAGTACTTC
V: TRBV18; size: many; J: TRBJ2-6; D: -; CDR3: CASSPKQAASGANVLTF; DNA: TGTGCCAGCTCACCAAAACAGGCCGCTTCTGGGGCCAACGTCCTGACTTTC
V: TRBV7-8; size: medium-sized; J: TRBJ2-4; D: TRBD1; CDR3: CASSPQGVDIQYF; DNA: TGTGCCAGCAGCCCGCAGGGGGTTGACATTCAGTACTTC
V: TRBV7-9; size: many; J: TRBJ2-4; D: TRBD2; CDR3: CASSAPSGGVDIQYF; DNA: TGTGCCAGCAGCGCCCCTAGCGGGGGTGTAGACATTCAGTACTTC